Below, 20 T cell receptor beta chains from the same sample are listed, as sequenced in a study of blood T cell repertoires in COVID-19. The repertoire was sequenced with immunoSEQ multiplex PCR; TCRdb's copy has only in-frame clones and lacks some. The repertoire holds about 170,000 clones, 85% to 90% seen once, with just over 2.5% in the top ten. The sample comprised peripheral blood. These receptors all stem from an elderly woman with COVID-19, enrolled during active disease.

The gene calls are TRBV4-2 and TRBJ1-4; TRBD1 might be the D (6 bases). Trimming cost V 3 bases and J 6 bases, with 20 bases left between them. The CDR3 is made up of 17 amino acids. CDR1 and CDR2 from the germline V gene are LGHNA and YNFKEQ. The DNA of the CDR3 is TGTGCCAGCAGCCAGGAACTAGTAAGGGACACCGATGAAAAACTGTTTTTT. This encodes CASSQELVRDTDEKLFF.

The CDR3, as DNA: TGTGCCAGCAGCGGACAGCTACCCACAGATACGCAGTATTTT. It specifies CASSGQLPTDTQYF. The J gene is TRBJ2-3, the V gene TRBV2, with D possibly being TRBD1 (6 bases). The V and J ends lost 6 bases and 2 bases respectively, with 12 bases between them. This CDR3 is built from 14 residues. Germline lookup yields CDR1 SNHLY and CDR2 FYNNEI.

The rearrangement links TRBV9 to TRBJ2-2; 10 bases agree with TRBD1. This CDR3 has 16 residues. In germline, CDR1 is SGDLS, CDR2 YYNGEE. V shed 1 base and J 6 bases; nucleotides not matched to a gene: 6. Here the CDR3 DNA reads TGTGCCAGCAGCGTACGGACAGGGGGAAGTCCCGGGGAGCTGTTTTTT. Translated, it gives CASSVRTGGSPGELFF. Supplemented by reference TRBV9 and TRBJ2-2, the full variable domain reads DSGVTQTPKHLITATGQRVTLRCSPRSGDLSVYWYQQSLDQGLQFLIQYYNGEERAKGNILERFSAQQFPDLHSELNLSSLELGDSALYFCASSVRTGGSPGELFFGEGSRLTVL.

This chain connects TRBV5-5 to TRBJ1-5; possible D gene TRBD1, 6 bases. The CDR3 runs to 13 residues. With 3 bases removed from V and 10 bases from J, the gap between germline ends came to 14 bases. The germline V gene has CDR1 SGHKS and CDR2 YYEKEE (reference sequence). Here the CDR3 reads CASSSKGGFPQHF. The CDR3 DNA reads TGTGCCAGCAGCTCAAAGGGGGGGTTTCCCCAGCATTTT.

V gene TRBV6-6 combines with J gene TRBJ1-6; 7 bases fit TRBD1. Trimming took 5 bases from V and 0 from J; bases not matched to a gene: 10. Per germline, CDR1 MNHNY and CDR2 SVGAGI (reference sequence). The length of the CDR3 is 18 residues. CDR3 bases: TGTGCCAGCAGTCCCAGGGGGACCGGGAGCTCCTATAATTCACCCCTCCACTTT. This encodes CASSPRGTGSSYNSPLHF.

The chain links TRBV28 to TRBJ1-5; TRBD1 matches 7 bases. V dropped 2 bases and J dropped 2; count of bases not matched to a gene: 6. Germline V gene data show CDR1 as MDHEN and CDR2 as SYDVKM. The CDR3 is 16 residues long. Written as DNA, the CDR3 is TGTGCCAGCAGTTTACCCCAGGGGGTTGGCAATCAGCCCCAGCATTTT. This encodes CASSLPQGVGNQPQHF.

J is TRBJ2-2 and V is TRBV15; TRBD1 matches 7 bases. This CDR3 spans 16 amino acids. Germline loops: CDR1 LNHNV, CDR2 YYDKDF (reference sequence). J was trimmed by 0 bases and V by 5 bases; bases with no gene match: 6. The CDR3 DNA sequence: TGTGCCACCAGCGACTACAGGGGCTCGAACACCGGGGAGCTGTTTTTT. This encodes CATSDYRGSNTGELFF. The complete variable domain, with remaining parts taken from reference TRBV15 and TRBJ2-2, reads DAMVIQNPRYQVTQFGKPVTLSCSQTLNHNVMYWYQQKSSQAPKLLFHYYDKDFNNEADTPDNFQSRRPNTSFCFLDIRSPGLGDTAMYLCATSDYRGSNTGELFFGEGSRLTVL.

This chain connects TRBV27 to TRBJ1-6; the D gene is possibly TRBD1 (5 bases). The V and J ends lost 4 bases and 8 bases respectively, with 9 bases between them. From germline, CDR1 is MNHEY and CDR2 SMNVEV (reference sequence). This CDR3 is built from 13 residues. In nucleotides, the CDR3 is TGTGCCAGCAGTTCCTCCAGGGATTCACCCCTCCACTTT. This codes for CASSSSRDSPLHF.

The V call is TRBV4-2, the J call TRBJ2-3; 8 bases map to TRBD2. The CDR3 runs to 15 residues. CDR1 is LGHNA, CDR2 YNFKEQ, per germline. V lost 2 bases and J lost 4; bases outside the gene matches: 5. The CDR3 loop reads CASSQRAGVADTQYF. The CDR3 DNA is TGTGCCAGCAGCCAAAGAGCGGGAGTTGCAGATACGCAGTATTTT.

The chain uses TRBV12-3 or TRBV12-4 and TRBJ2-2; D unresolved. The CDR3 totals 13 residues. V lost 5 bases and J 5 bases, leaving 9 bases between the germline ends. The CDR3 region has the DNA TGTGCCAGCAGTATTCTAGAGACCGGGGAGCTGTTTTTT. Amino acid sequence: CASSILETGELFF.

The chain uses TRBV7-2 and TRBJ2-7; the match to TRBD1 covers 8 bases. Germline V CDR1 and CDR2: SGHTA, FQGNSA. The CDR3 is 13 amino acids. The J segment lost 6 bases and the V segment lost 4 bases, leaving 5 bases of the junction unmatched. CDR3 sequence reads: CASSSGQGREQYF. The CDR3, as DNA: TGTGCCAGCAGCTCCGGACAGGGCCGCGAGCAGTACTTC.

Written as DNA, the CDR3 is TGCGCCAGCAGCGACGACAGGGATGGCTACACCTTC. Translation gives CASSDDRDGYTF. The chain joins TRBV5-1 to TRBJ1-2; 7 bases fit TRBD1. J was trimmed by 6 bases and V by 4 bases; bases with no gene match: 3. The germline V gene encodes CDR1 SGHRS and CDR2 YFSETQ. This CDR3 has 12 residues.

The genes are TRBV4-3 and TRBJ1-4; D is possibly TRBD1 (5 bases). This CDR3 contains 15 residues. V was clipped by 4 bases and J by 5 bases, with 14 bases between them. Per the germline V gene, CDR1 is LGHNA and CDR2 is YSLEER. The CDR3 region is CASSPLGLVNEKLFF. CDR3 bases: TGCGCCAGCAGCCCGCTGGGACTGGTAAATGAAAAACTGTTTTTT.

The chain recombines TRBV18 with TRBJ1-5, with D unclear. Trimming took off 3 bases at V and 5 bases at J, with 11 bases between the two ends. Germline values: CDR1 KGHSH, CDR2 LQKENI. The CDR3 is 14 amino acids. The CDR3 DNA follows: TGTGCCAGCTCACCCTTCGACGGGGATCAGCCCCAGCATTTT. Translated: CASSPFDGDQPQHF.

V is TRBV18 and J is TRBJ2-1; 8 bases match TRBD2. The CDR3 runs 16 residues. The ends lost 2 bases at V and 6 bases at J; junction bases unmatched: 9. Germline V gene lookup returns CDR1 KGHSH and CDR2 LQKENI. The CDR3 nucleotides are TGTGCCAGCTCACCAGGGGTAGCGGGGACGGTCAATGAGCAGTTCTTC. Its translation: CASSPGVAGTVNEQFF.

This chain uses TRBV7-9 with TRBJ2-1; 8 bases match TRBD2. Trimming cost V 5 bases and J 0 bases; bases outside gene matches: 6. CDR1 is SEHNR, CDR2 FQNEAQ, per germline (reference sequence). The CDR3 contains 16 residues. The CDR3 spells CASSRVSGGSYNEQFF. Here the CDR3 DNA reads TGTGCCAGCAGCCGTGTAAGCGGGGGCTCCTACAATGAGCAGTTCTTC.

This chain links TRBV6-2 or TRBV6-3 with TRBJ2-3; TRBD2 aligns across 9 bases. The junction had 5 bases not matched to a gene; V was cut back by 2 bases and J by 2 bases. Germline V gene data show CDR1 as MNHEY and CDR2 as SVGEGT. This CDR3 is 16 amino acids long. The CDR3 region is CASSYISGSPTDTQYF. Here the CDR3 DNA reads TGTGCCAGCAGTTACATTAGCGGGAGCCCCACAGATACGCAGTATTTT.

To note about this clone: Other nucleotide sequences in the sample specify the same CDR3. The CDR3 coding sequence is TGTGCCAGCAGCTCTCAGGGAAATCAGCCCCAGCATTTT. This sequence encodes CASSSQGNQPQHF. The rearrangement joins TRBV7-2 to TRBJ1-5, with D maybe TRBD1 (5 bases). This CDR3 is built from 13 residues. V lost 4 bases and J 4 bases, leaving 8 bases between the germline ends. The germline CDR1 and CDR2 sequences are SGHTA and FQGNSA.

The rearrangement uses TRBV27 and TRBJ1-1, with 8 bases fitting TRBD1. The CDR3 covers 15 residues. V shed 5 bases and J 4 bases; nucleotides not matched to a gene: 9. Germline lookup yields CDR1 MNHEY and CDR2 SMNVEV (reference sequence). The CDR3 nucleotides read TGTGCCAGCAGTAACAGACAGGGGTGGGTCACTGAAGCTTTCTTT. Amino acid sequence: CASSNRQGWVTEAFF.

The chain uses TRBV12-3 or TRBV12-4 and TRBJ1-1; D is possibly TRBD1 (5 bases). The V end lost 6 bases, the J end lost 7 bases, and 15 bases lay between the germline ends. The CDR3 runs to 13 residues. The CDR3 spells CASRPDTGSEAFF. For the CDR3, the DNA is TGTGCCAGCAGACCGGACACTGGCAGTGAAGCTTTCTTT.